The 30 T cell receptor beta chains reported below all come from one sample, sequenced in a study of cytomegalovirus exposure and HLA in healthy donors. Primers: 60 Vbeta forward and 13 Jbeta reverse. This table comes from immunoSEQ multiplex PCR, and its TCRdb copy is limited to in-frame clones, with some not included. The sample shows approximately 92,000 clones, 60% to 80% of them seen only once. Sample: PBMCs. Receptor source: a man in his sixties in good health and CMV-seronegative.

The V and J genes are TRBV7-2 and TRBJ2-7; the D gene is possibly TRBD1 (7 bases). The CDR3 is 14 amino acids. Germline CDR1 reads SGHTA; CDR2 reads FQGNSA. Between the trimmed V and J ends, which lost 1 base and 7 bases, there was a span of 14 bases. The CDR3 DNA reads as TGTGCCAGCAGCTTAGATAACTCAGGGGGGGAGCAGTACTTC. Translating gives CASSLDNSGGEQYF.

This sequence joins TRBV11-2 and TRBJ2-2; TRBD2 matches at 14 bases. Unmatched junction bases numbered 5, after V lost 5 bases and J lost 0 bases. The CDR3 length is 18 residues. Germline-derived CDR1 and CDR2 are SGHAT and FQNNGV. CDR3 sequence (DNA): TGTGCCAGCAGCCCCGGACTAGCGGGAGGTTCGAACACCGGGGAGCTGTTTTTT. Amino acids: CASSPGLAGGSNTGELFF.

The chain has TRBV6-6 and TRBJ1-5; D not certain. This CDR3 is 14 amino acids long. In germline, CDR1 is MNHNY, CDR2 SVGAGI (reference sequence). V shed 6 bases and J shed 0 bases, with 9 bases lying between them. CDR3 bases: TGTGCCAGCAGAGAGGGAACTAGCAATCAGCCCCAGCATTTT. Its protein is CASREGTSNQPQHF.

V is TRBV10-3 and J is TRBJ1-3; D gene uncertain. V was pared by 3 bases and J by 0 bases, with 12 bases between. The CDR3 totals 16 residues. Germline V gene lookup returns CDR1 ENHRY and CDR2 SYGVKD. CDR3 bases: TGTGCCATCAGTGAATTCGCTGGGCTCTCTGGAAACACCATATATTTT. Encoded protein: CAISEFAGLSGNTIYF.

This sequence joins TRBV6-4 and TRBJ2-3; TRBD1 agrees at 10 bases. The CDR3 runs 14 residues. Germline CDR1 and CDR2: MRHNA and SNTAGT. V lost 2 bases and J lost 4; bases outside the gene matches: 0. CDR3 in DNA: TGTGCCAGCAGTGACGGACAGGGGGCAGATACGCAGTATTTT. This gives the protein CASSDGQGADTQYF.

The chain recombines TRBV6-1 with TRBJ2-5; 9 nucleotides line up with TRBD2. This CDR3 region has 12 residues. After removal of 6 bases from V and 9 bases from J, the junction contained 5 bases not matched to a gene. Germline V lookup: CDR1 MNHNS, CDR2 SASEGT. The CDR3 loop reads CASSLAGRAQYF. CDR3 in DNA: TGTGCCAGCAGCCTAGCGGGGCGCGCCCAGTACTTC.

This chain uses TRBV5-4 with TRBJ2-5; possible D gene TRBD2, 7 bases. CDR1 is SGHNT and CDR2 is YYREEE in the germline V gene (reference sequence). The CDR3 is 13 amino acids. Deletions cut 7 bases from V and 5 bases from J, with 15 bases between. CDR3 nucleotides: TGTGCCAGCCGGGGGGCTGGATGGGAGACCCAGTACTTC. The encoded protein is CASRGAGWETQYF.

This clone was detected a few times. In DNA form, the CDR3 reads TGTGCCAGCAGCTTAGGGGGGCTTACGCAGTATTTT. This encodes CASSLGGLTQYF. This rearrangement joins TRBV11-2 to TRBJ2-3; TRBD1 might be the D (6 bases). The CDR3 consists of 12 residues. Trimming left V 1 base short and J 8 bases short, with 7 bases between. CDR1 SGHAT and CDR2 FQNNGV come from the germline V gene.

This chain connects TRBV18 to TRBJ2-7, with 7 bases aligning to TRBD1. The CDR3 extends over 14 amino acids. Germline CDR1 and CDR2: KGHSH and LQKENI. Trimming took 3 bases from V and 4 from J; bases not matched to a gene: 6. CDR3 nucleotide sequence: TGTGCCAGCTCACCGGGACAGAGAAGTTACGAGCAGTACTTC. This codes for CASSPGQRSYEQYF.

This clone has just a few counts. This CDR3 is CASSRGLGEETQYF. The DNA of the CDR3 is TGTGCCAGCAGTCGAGGACTAGGAGAGGAGACCCAGTACTTC. V is TRBV28 and J is TRBJ2-5; 7 bases align to TRBD2. The V gene's germline CDR1 is MDHEN and CDR2 SYDVKM. This CDR3 contains 14 residues. The V segment lost 5 bases and the J segment 5 bases; nucleotides outside the gene matches: 8.

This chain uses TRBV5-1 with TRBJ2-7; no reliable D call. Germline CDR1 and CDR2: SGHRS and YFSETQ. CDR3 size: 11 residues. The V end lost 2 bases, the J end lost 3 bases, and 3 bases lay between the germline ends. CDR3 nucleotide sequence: TGCGCCAGCAGCTTTAACTACGAGCAGTACTTC. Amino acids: CASSFNYEQYF.

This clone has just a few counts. CDR3 coding DNA: TGTGCCAGCAGCGGCGGGGACTCCGTAACTGGGACCCAGTACTTC. Residues: CASSGGDSVTGTQYF. The chain joins TRBV7-6 to TRBJ2-5; possible D gene TRBD2, 6 bases. V was trimmed by 5 bases and J by 7 bases, leaving 20 bases between them. Germline V gene lookup returns CDR1 SGHVS and CDR2 FNYEAQ. The CDR3 runs 15 residues.

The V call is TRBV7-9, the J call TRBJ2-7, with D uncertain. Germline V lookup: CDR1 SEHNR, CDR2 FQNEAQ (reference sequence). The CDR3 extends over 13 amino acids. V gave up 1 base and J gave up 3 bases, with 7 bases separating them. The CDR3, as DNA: TGTGCCAGCAGCTTAGTAGACATCTACGAGCAGTACTTC. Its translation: CASSLVDIYEQYF.

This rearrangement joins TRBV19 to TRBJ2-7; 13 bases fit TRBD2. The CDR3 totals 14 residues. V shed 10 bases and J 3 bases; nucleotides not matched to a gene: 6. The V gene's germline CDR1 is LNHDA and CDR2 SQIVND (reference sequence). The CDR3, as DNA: TGTGCCACCGGGACTAGCGGGGTTAGCTACGAGCAGTACTTC. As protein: CATGTSGVSYEQYF.

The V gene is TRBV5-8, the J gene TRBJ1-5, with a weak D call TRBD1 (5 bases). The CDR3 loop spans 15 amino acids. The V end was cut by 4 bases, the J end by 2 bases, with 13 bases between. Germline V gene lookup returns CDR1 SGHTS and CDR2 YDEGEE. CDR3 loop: CASSPRGGGNQPQHF. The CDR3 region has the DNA TGTGCCAGCAGCCCCCGGGGAGGGGGCAATCAGCCCCAGCATTTT.

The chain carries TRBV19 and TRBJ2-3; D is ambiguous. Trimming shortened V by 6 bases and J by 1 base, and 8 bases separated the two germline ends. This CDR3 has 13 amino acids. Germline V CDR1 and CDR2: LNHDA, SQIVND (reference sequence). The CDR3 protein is CASSYPGTDTQYF. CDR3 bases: TGTGCCAGTAGCTACCCTGGCACAGATACGCAGTATTTT.

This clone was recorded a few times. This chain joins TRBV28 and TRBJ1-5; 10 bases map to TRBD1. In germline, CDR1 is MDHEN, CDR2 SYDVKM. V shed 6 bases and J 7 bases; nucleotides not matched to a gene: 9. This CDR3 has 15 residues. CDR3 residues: CASSVGQGPSQPQHF. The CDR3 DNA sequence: TGTGCCAGCAGCGTGGGACAGGGGCCTTCACAGCCCCAGCATTTT.

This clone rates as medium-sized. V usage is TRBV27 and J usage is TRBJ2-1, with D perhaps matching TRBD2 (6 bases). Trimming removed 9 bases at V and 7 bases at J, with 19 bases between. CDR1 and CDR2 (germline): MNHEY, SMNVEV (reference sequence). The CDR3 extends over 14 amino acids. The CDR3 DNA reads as TGTGCCAGTAGAGGGACTTCTCGTGCGAATGAGCAGTTCTTC. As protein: CASRGTSRANEQFF.

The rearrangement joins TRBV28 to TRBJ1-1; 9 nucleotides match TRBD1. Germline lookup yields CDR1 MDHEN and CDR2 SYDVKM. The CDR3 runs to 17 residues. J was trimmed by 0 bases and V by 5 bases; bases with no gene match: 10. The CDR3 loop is CASSRRRTGALNTEAFF. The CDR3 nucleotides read TGTGCCAGCAGTAGGAGACGGACAGGGGCCCTGAACACTGAAGCTTTCTTT.

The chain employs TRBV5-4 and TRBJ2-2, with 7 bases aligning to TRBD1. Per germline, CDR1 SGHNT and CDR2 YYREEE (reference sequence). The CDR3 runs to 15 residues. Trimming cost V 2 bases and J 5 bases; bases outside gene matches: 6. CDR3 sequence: CASSFRGGSTGELFF. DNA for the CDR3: TGTGCCAGCAGCTTTCGAGGGGGCTCTACCGGGGAGCTGTTTTTT. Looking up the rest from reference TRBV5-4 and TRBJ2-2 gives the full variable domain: ETGVTQSPTHLIKTRGQQVTLRCSSQSGHNTVSWYQQALGQGPQFIFQYYREEENGRGNFPPRFSGLQFPNYSSELNVNALELDDSALYLCASSFRGGSTGELFFGEGSRLTVL.

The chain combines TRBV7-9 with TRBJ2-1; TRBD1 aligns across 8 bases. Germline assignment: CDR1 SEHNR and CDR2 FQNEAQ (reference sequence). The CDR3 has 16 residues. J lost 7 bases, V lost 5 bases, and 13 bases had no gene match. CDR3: CASSPLTGAGGNEQFF. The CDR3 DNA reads TGTGCCAGCAGCCCCTTGACAGGGGCGGGTGGGAATGAGCAGTTCTTC. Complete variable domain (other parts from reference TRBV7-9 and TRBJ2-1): DTGVSQNPRHKITKRGQNVTFRCDPISEHNRLYWYRQTLGQGPEFLTYFQNEAQLEKSRLLSDRFSAERPKGSFSTLEIQRTEQGDSAMYLCASSPLTGAGGNEQFFGPGTRLTVL.

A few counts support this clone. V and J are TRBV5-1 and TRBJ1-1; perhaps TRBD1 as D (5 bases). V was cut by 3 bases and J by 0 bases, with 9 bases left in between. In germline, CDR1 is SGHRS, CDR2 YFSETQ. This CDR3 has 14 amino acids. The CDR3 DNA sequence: TGCGCCAGCAGCTCACAGGCTATGAACACTGAAGCTTTCTTT. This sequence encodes CASSSQAMNTEAFF.

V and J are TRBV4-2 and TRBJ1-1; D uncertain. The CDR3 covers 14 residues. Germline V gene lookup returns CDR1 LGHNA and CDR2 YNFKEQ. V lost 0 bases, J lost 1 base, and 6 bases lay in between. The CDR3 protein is CASSQDLWNTEAFF. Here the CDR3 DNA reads TGTGCCAGCAGCCAAGATCTGTGGAACACTGAAGCTTTCTTT.

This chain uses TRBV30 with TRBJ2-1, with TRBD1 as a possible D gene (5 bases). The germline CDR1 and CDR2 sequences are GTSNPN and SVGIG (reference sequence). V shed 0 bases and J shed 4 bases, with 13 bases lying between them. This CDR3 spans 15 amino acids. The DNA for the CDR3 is TGTGCCTGGAGTGTTGGCAGGGCGAATTACAATGAGCAGTTCTTC. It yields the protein CAWSVGRANYNEQFF.

The CDR3, as DNA: TGTGCCTGGGCCGGGACTAGCGGGGGGGCTCATGAGCAGTTCTTC. Residues: CAWAGTSGGAHEQFF. The chain joins TRBV30 to TRBJ2-1, with 16 bases lining up with TRBD2. J gave up 8 bases and V 5 bases, and 6 bases lay outside the gene matches. Germline-derived CDR1 and CDR2 are GTSNPN and SVGIG (reference sequence). The CDR3 spans 15 residues.

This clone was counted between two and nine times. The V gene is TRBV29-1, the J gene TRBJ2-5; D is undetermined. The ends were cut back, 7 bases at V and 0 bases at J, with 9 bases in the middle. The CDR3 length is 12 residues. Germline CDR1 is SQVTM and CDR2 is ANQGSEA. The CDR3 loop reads CSATINQETQYF. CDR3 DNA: TGCAGCGCGACAATAAACCAAGAGACCCAGTACTTC. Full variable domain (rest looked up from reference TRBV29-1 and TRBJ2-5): SAVISQKPSRDICQRGTSLTIQCQVDSQVTMMFWYRQQPGQSLTLIATANQGSEATYESGFVIDKFPISRPNLTFSTLTVSNMSPEDSSIYLCSATINQETQYFGPGTRLLVL.

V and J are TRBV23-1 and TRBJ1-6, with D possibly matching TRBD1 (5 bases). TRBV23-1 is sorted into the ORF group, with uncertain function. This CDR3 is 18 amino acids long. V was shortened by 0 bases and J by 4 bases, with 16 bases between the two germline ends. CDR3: CASSQSQPGVNYNSPLHF. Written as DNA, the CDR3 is TGCGCCAGCAGTCAATCCCAGCCGGGGGTGAATTATAATTCACCCCTCCACTTT.

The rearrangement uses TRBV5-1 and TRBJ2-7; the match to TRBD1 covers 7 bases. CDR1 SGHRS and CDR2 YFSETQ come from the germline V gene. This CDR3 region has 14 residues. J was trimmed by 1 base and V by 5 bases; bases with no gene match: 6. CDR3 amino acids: CASRLVQGSYEQYF. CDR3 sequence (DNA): TGCGCCAGCAGACTCGTACAGGGGTCCTACGAGCAGTACTTC.

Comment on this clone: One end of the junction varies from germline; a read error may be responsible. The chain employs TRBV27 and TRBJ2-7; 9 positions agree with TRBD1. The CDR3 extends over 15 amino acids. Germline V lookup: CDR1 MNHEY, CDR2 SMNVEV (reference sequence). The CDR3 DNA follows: TGTGCCAGCAGTTCAACCGGGACAGGGAACTACGAACAGTACTTC. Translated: CASSSTGTGNYEQYF.

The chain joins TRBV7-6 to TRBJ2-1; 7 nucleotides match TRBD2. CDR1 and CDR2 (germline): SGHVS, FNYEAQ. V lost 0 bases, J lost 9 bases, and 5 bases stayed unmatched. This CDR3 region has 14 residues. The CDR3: CASSLAGTISEQFF. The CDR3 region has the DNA TGTGCCAGCAGCTTAGCGGGGACTATCAGTGAGCAGTTCTTC.